Below are 16 T cell receptor beta chains sequenced from a single sample in a study of cytomegalovirus exposure and HLA in healthy donors. Vbeta (60) and Jbeta (13) primers were used in the PCR. Produced via immunoSEQ multiplex PCR; TCRdb's table is partial and in-frame only. The sample records about 160,000 clones, approximately 81% being singletons. The sequencing sample was made of PBMCs. These receptors all come from a man between 18 and 35 years old in good health and CMV-seronegative.

The chain employs TRBV6-6 and TRBJ1-5; 7 nucleotides line up with TRBD1. Trimming at V came to 6 bases and at J to 1 base, leaving 6 bases not matched to a gene. Germline-derived CDR1 and CDR2 are MNHNY and SVGAGI (reference sequence). The CDR3 consists of 15 residues. In nucleotides, the CDR3 is TGTGCCAGCAGCGAACAGGGGCTGAGCAATCAGCCCCAGCATTTT. Protein: CASSEQGLSNQPQHF.

This clone was picked up one time. V usage is TRBV19 and J usage is TRBJ1-5, with 9 nucleotides matching TRBD1. CDR1 and CDR2 (germline): LNHDA, SQIVND (reference sequence). This CDR3 contains 15 residues. The J segment lost 4 bases and the V segment lost 5 bases, leaving 6 bases of the junction unmatched. This chain's CDR3 is CASSLQGATNQPQHF. The CDR3 DNA is TGTGCCAGTAGTTTACAGGGGGCTACGAATCAGCCCCAGCATTTT.

The chain carries TRBV2 and TRBJ2-7, with D maybe TRBD1 (5 bases). Germline values: CDR1 SNHLY, CDR2 FYNNEI. This CDR3 comprises 16 residues. Trimming took off 6 bases at V and 0 bases at J, with 18 bases between the two ends. The CDR3 nucleotides are TGTGCCAGCAGCACTTCGAGACAGTCAAACTCCTACGAGCAGTACTTC. Translation: CASSTSRQSNSYEQYF.

CDR3 coding DNA: TGTGCCAGCAGCTGGGGGGGAAGCCAAGAGACCCAGTACTTC. Protein product: CASSWGGSQETQYF. The J gene is TRBJ2-5, the V gene TRBV5-4; 7 nucleotides agree with TRBD2. From germline, CDR1 is SGHNT and CDR2 YYREEE (reference sequence). The CDR3 covers 14 residues. V shed 3 bases, J shed 1 base, and the junction held 3 bases outside the gene matches. Full variable domain (remainder filled in from reference TRBV5-4 and TRBJ2-5): ETGVTQSPTHLIKTRGQQVTLRCSSQSGHNTVSWYQQALGQGPQFIFQYYREEENGRGNFPPRFSGLQFPNYSSELNVNALELDDSALYLCASSWGGSQETQYFGPGTRLLVL.

CDR3 residues: CASSFVGEGTGELFF. CDR3 in DNA: TGTGCCAGCAGCTTCGTGGGGGAGGGCACCGGGGAGCTGTTTTTT. The V gene is TRBV5-4, the J gene TRBJ2-2, with TRBD2 matching over 7 bases. The V gene's germline CDR1 is SGHNT and CDR2 YYREEE (reference sequence). The V gene end was trimmed by 2 bases and the J gene end by 4 bases; junction bases not matched to a gene: 5. The CDR3 is 15 residues long.

The J gene is TRBJ2-5, the V gene TRBV4-3; D may be TRBD2 (5 bases). The CDR3 has 13 amino acids. Germline lookup yields CDR1 LGHNA and CDR2 YSLEER. The V end lost 5 bases, the J end lost 4 bases, and 11 bases lay between the germline ends. The CDR3, as DNA: TGCGCCAGCAGCGGCGGGCCGAGAGAGACCCAGTACTTC. Its translation: CASSGGPRETQYF.

The rearrangement links TRBV28 to TRBJ2-7, with D possibly matching TRBD2 (6 bases). Germline V gene data show CDR1 as MDHEN and CDR2 as SYDVKM. V was trimmed by 5 bases and J by 3 bases, leaving 14 bases between them. This CDR3 spans 14 amino acids. CDR3 sequence reads: CASSIRDLLYEQYF. The CDR3 nucleotides are TGTGCCAGCAGTATCCGGGACTTGCTCTACGAGCAGTACTTC.

This chain links TRBV5-6 with TRBJ2-5; unclear D gene. The CDR3 extends over 16 amino acids. Trimming took 5 bases from V and 1 from J, leaving 18 bases between them. Germline loops: CDR1 SGHDT, CDR2 YYEEEE. CDR3 loop: CASSLTLRRGQETQYF. The DNA of the CDR3 is TGTGCCAGCAGTCTCACCTTACGTAGAGGCCAAGAGACCCAGTACTTC.

The chain uses TRBV12-5 and TRBJ2-7, with 12 positions matching TRBD1. The germline gives CDR1 LGHNT, CDR2 FRNRAP. V lost 7 bases to trimming and J lost 6 bases; unmatched junction nucleotides: 4. The length of the CDR3 is 13 residues. CDR3 sequence (DNA): TGTGCTAGTGCGGGACAGGGGGCGGGCGAGCAGTACTTC. Translation gives CASAGQGAGEQYF.

The rearrangement links TRBV27 to TRBJ2-7; 11 nucleotides line up with TRBD2. Trimming took 8 bases from V and 1 from J; bases not matched to a gene: 1. The CDR3 sequence is 13 residues long. CDR1 MNHEY and CDR2 SMNVEV come from the germline V gene (reference sequence). The CDR3 nucleotides read TGTGCCAGCGCTAGCGGGAGGTCCTACGAGCAGTACTTC. Translated, it gives CASASGRSYEQYF.

The gene calls are TRBV27 and TRBJ2-6; D uncertain. Between the trimmed V and J ends, which lost 6 bases and 3 bases, there was a span of 15 bases. From germline, CDR1 is MNHEY and CDR2 SMNVEV (reference sequence). This CDR3 has 16 residues. The CDR3 nucleotides are TGTGCCAGCAGGAGGTACGGTGGAGATGGGGCCAACGTCCTGACTTTC. Translation gives CASRRYGGDGANVLTF.

This chain connects TRBV21-1 to TRBJ2-3; the table's D call of TRBD2 was not tested on the DNA. TRBV21-1 is noted as a pseudogene. The CDR3 runs 16 residues. The CDR3 DNA reads as TGTGCCAGCAGCAAAGGGAGGGACCCTTGCACAGATACGCAGTATTTT. Amino acids: CASSKGRDPCTDTQYF.

As concerns this clone: Other nucleotide sequences in the sample specify the same CDR3. J is TRBJ2-7 and V is TRBV4-3; possibly TRBD1 for D (6 bases). Germline V gene lookup returns CDR1 LGHNA and CDR2 YSLEER. The V gene lost 0 bases and the J gene lost 0 bases, with 9 bases spanning the gap. The length of the CDR3 is 15 residues. CDR3 DNA: TGCGCCAGCAGCCAAGATCAGGGGTCCTCCTACGAGCAGTACTTC. Protein product: CASSQDQGSSYEQYF.

The rearrangement uses TRBV4-1 and TRBJ2-3; TRBD2 matches 10 bases. After removal of 6 bases from V and 4 bases from J, the junction contained 7 bases not matched to a gene. This CDR3 is built from 15 residues. Germline V gene sequence: CDR1 MGHRA, CDR2 YSYEKL. This CDR3 reads CASRITSGASDTQYF. CDR3 bases: TGCGCCAGCAGGATTACTAGCGGGGCGTCAGATACGCAGTATTTT.

The CDR3 DNA reads as TGCGCCAGCAGCTTCAAAGGGGGCGGACCCCAGCATTTT. Protein sequence: CASSFKGGGPQHF. The chain uses TRBV5-1 and TRBJ1-5; 7 nucleotides match TRBD1. Germline trimming cut 2 bases from V and 10 bases from J; bases unmatched to any gene: 6. In germline, CDR1 is SGHRS, CDR2 YFSETQ. The CDR3 extends over 13 amino acids. Drawing the rest from reference TRBV5-1 and TRBJ1-5, the complete variable domain is KAGVTQTPRYLIKTRGQQVTLSCSPISGHRSVSWYQQTPGQGLQFLFEYFSETQRNKGNFPGRFSGRQFSNSRSEMNVSTLELGDSALYLCASSFKGGGPQHFGDGTRLSIL.

The chain links TRBV7-9 to TRBJ2-7, with D possibly TRBD1 on 6 matching bases. The germline V and J ends were trimmed by 0 bases and 8 bases, with 8 bases remaining between them. Germline lookup yields CDR1 SEHNR and CDR2 FQNEAQ (reference sequence). There are 12 residues in the CDR3. CDR3 residues: CASSLAGAQQYF. For the CDR3, the DNA is TGTGCCAGCAGCTTAGCGGGGGCCCAGCAGTACTTC.